This paragraph covers one T cell receptor beta chain sequence. No antigen is known for it. Germline V gene lookup returns CDR1 SNHLY and CDR2 FYNNEI. The V gene lost 8 bases and the J gene lost 7 bases, with 18 bases spanning the gap. This CDR3 has 14 residues. The data belong to a study of T cells in localized non-small cell lung cancer. Study-level points and caveats: T cell clonality was highest in uninvolved adjacent lung, above tumor. In adjacent lung, a median roughly 62 of the top 100 tumor clones were found. Heterogeneity is still possible, as just one tumor region was sequenced. A higher density of T cells in blood coincided with extended overall survival.

Method: immunoSEQ multiplex PCR; TCRdb's copy keeps in-frame clones and lacks some. The sample lists roughly 21,000 clones, 88% occurring once. Sequenced here: peripheral blood mononuclear cells, sampled before any cancer treatment. The sequence came from a male donor aged 60 or older with stage II lung adenocarcinoma. This rearrangement joins TRBV2 to TRBJ2-4; a weak D match, TRBD2 (6 bases). CDR3 nucleotides: TGTGCCAGCTCCGTAGGAGGGCCCCGCAACATTCAGTACTTC. Translating gives CASSVGGPRNIQYF.